This entry lists 4 T cell receptor beta chains sequenced from one sample in a study of memory CD4+ T cells and cytomegalovirus serostatus. The sort gate was single viable CD3+CD4+CD8-CD45RO+ cells for memory CD4+ T cells. Assay: immunoSEQ multiplex PCR; the TCRdb copy retains only in-frame clones and omits some. The data show approximately 49,000 clones, under 85% seen once. The sample comprised memory CD4+ T cells from blood. The receptors were gathered from an adult in good health and CMV-seronegative.

This clone has a handful of counts. CDR3: CASSGGTRTEAFF. The DNA for the CDR3 is TGCGCCAGCAGCGGGGGGACACGCACTGAAGCTTTCTTT. V is TRBV5-1 and J is TRBJ1-1; D is perhaps TRBD1 (6 bases). The CDR3 spans 13 residues. CDR1 and CDR2 from the germline V gene are SGHRS and YFSETQ. The ends were cut back, 4 bases at V and 4 bases at J, with 11 bases in the middle.

The gene calls are TRBV4-3 and TRBJ1-2; 8 bases fit TRBD1. The ends lost 0 bases at V and 4 bases at J; junction bases unmatched: 4. The germline V gene encodes CDR1 LGHNA and CDR2 YSLEER. The CDR3 has 15 amino acids. CDR3 nucleotides: TGCGCCAGCAGCCAAGAGCCCACAGGGGGCTATGGCTACACCTTC. Protein: CASSQEPTGGYGYTF.

V is TRBV7-9 and J is TRBJ1-1; D remains unclear. The V end lost 1 base, the J end lost 5 bases, and 8 bases lay between the germline ends. In germline, CDR1 is SEHNR, CDR2 FQNEAQ (reference sequence). This CDR3 region has 13 residues. The CDR3 sequence is CASSLVSGTEAFF. The CDR3, as DNA: TGTGCCAGCAGCTTAGTAAGTGGGACTGAAGCTTTCTTT. Using reference TRBV7-9 and TRBJ1-1 for the parts outside the CDR3, the full variable domain is DTGVSQNPRHKITKRGQNVTFRCDPISEHNRLYWYRQTLGQGPEFLTYFQNEAQLEKSRLLSDRFSAERPKGSFSTLEIQRTEQGDSAMYLCASSLVSGTEAFFGQGTRLTVV.

This chain uses TRBV10-3 with TRBJ1-2; 9 bases map to TRBD1. This CDR3 contains 14 residues. The V gene's germline CDR1 is ENHRY and CDR2 SYGVKD. V lost 7 bases to trimming and J lost 5 bases; unmatched junction nucleotides: 8. This CDR3 is CAIIPGQGRYGYTF. The CDR3 DNA reads TGTGCCATCATTCCGGGACAGGGACGGTATGGCTACACCTTC.